The clone carrying this T cell receptor (beta chain) was seen ten or more times. The antigen is unknown. Patients had received no treatment of any kind before thyroid surgery. With MiXCR, TCRdb reprocessed the PCR reads. The sample consists of 20,000 to 25,000 clones, 11% of them appearing once. This entry is derived from a study of metastatic and nonmetastatic thyroid tumors. Findings and caveats of the study: A significant increase in TCR beta diversity was reportedly seen in malignant thyroid tumors relative to benign nodules, in blood and tumor.

The clonotype originates from a female donor with papillary thyroid cancer or a benign thyroid nodule (not recorded which). Some clones in this sample may be carry-over from other donors' samples. The sequencing sample was made of blood.

CDR3 nucleotides: TGCAGTGCTTCTGAAGGAGGTTGGGTGTACTTC. Translating it yields CSASEGGWVYF. The chain uses TRBV20-1 and TRBJ2-7; D may be TRBD2 (5 bases). The CDR3 is 11 amino acids. Trimming removed 5 bases at V and 12 bases at J, with 17 bases between. The germline gives CDR1 DFQATT, CDR2 SNEGSKA (reference sequence).